This record looks at one TCR beta chain sequence and its context. The sample belongs to a study of T-cell reconstitution after alpha-beta-depleted transplantation in children. CDR3 length: 12 amino acids. The ends were cut back, 5 bases at V and 7 bases at J, with 10 bases in the middle. Germline V gives CDR1 MNHNY, CDR2 SVGAGI (reference sequence). The TCRbeta library incorporated unique molecular identifiers. Via MiXCR, TCRdb re-called the PCR reads, giving one row per CDR3 protein. The sample carries about half a million distinct CDR3 sequences, approximately 12% recorded once. The sequence came from a human donor who donated a stem cell graft to a child with combined immunodeficiency. The chain combines TRBV6-6 with TRBJ2-3; D is unclear. The sequences come from PBMCs from the stem cell graft donor, collected from the stem cell graft. This chain's CDR3 is CASSPVRNTQYF. In nucleotides, the CDR3 is TGTGCCAGCAGTCCAGTGAGAAATACGCAGTATTTT.